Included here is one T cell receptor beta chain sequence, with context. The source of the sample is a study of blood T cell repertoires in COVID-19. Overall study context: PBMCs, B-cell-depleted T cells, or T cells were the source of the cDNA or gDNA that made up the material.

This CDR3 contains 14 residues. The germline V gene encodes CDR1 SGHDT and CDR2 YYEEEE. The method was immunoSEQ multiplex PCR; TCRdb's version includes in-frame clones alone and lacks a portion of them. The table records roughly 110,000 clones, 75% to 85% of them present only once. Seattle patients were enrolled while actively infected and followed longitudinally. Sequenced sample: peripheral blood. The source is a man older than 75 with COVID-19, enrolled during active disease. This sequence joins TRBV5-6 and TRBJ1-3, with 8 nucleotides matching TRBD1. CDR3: CATRQGPSGNTIYF. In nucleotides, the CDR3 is TGTGCTACGCGACAGGGGCCCTCTGGAAACACCATATATTTT.